This TCR beta chain was retrieved from a study of blood T cell repertoires in COVID-19. The CDR3 length is 14 residues. The V segment lost 3 bases and the J segment 5 bases; nucleotides outside the gene matches: 1. Germline values: CDR1 SGHKS, CDR2 YYEKEE (reference sequence). The table came from immunoSEQ multiplex PCR; TCRdb's copy has only in-frame clones and leaves some out. The sample carries about 180,000 clones, 70% to 90% recorded once. The chain recombines TRBV5-5 with TRBJ2-3, with 12 positions matching TRBD2. This TCR was recovered from a man younger than 30 who had recovered from COVID-19. Sequenced sample: peripheral blood. CDR3 nucleotide sequence: TGTGCCAGCAGCTCGGGACTAGCGGGAGATACGCAGTATTTT. Its translation is CASSSGLAGDTQYF.